The source of this TCR beta chain is a study of CD8 T cells in Susac syndrome. As for the study in general: Clinically active disease was present in six of the sequenced Susac syndrome patients. Roughly 8 of these patients were in remission.

TCR beta sequencing covered blood CD8+ and CD4+ T cells. An amount of RNA that ranged from roughly 0.5 to 1 ug was reverse transcribed with random hexamers. TCRdb analysed the immunoSEQ multiplex PCR reads with MiXCR anew, one entry per CDR3 protein. The repertoire holds roughly 250,000 distinct CDR3 sequences, with about 96% as singletons. In germline, CDR1 is GTSNPN, CDR2 SVGIG (reference sequence). V was pared by 6 bases and J by 3 bases, with 17 bases between. This CDR3 spans 14 amino acids. V gene TRBV30 combines with J gene TRBJ2-5, with TRBD2 as a possible D gene (6 bases). The source of this sequence is a human donor with Susac syndrome. The sequencing sample was made of CD4+ T cells from PBMCs. CDR3: CACIRDSRKETQYF. CDR3 bases: TGTGCCTGTATTCGGGACTCAAGAAAAGAGACCCAGTACTTC. Together with reference TRBV30 and TRBJ2-5, the CDR3 gives the full variable domain: SQTIHQWPATLVQPVGSPLSLECTVEGTSNPNLYWYRQAAGRGLQLLFYSVGIGQISSEVPQNLSASRPQDRQFILSSKKLLLSDSGFYLCACIRDSRKETQYFGPGTRLLVL.